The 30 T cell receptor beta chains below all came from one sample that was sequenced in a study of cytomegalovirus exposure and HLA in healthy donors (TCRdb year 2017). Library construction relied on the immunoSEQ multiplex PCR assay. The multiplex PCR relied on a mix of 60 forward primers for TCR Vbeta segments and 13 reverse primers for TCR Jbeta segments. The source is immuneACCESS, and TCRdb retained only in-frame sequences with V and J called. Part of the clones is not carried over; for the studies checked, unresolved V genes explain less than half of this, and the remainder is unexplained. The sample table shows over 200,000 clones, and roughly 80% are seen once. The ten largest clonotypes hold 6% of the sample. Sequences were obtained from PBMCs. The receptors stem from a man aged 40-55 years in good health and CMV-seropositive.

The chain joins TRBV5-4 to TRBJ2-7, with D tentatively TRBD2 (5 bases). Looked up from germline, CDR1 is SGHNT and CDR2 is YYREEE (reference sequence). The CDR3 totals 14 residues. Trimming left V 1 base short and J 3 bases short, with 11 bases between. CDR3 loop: CASSLRVTSYEQYF. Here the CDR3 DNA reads TGTGCCAGCAGCTTGCGGGTTACTAGCTACGAGCAGTACTTC.

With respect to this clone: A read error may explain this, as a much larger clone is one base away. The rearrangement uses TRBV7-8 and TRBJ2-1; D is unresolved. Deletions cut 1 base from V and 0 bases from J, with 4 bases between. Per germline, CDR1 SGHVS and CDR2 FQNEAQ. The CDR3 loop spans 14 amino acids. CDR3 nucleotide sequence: TGTGCCAGCAGCTTAGACAACTCCTACAATGAGCAGTTCTTC. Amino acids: CASSLDNSYNEQFF.

The CDR3 sequence is CASSFLGGNEQFF. The CDR3 coding sequence is TGTGCCAGCAGCTTCCTAGGGGGCAATGAGCAGTTCTTC. The chain has TRBV11-2 and TRBJ2-1, with TRBD1 as a possible D gene (6 bases). This CDR3 region has 13 residues. Trimming removed 3 bases from V and 6 bases from J, with 9 bases in between. The germline V gene has CDR1 SGHAT and CDR2 FQNNGV.

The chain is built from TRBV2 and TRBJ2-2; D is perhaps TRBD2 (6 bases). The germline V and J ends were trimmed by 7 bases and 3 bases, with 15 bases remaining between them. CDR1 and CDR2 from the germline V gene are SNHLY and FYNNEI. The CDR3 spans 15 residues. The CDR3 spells CASTDVSGDTGELFF. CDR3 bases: TGTGCCAGCACTGACGTCTCGGGGGACACCGGGGAGCTGTTTTTT. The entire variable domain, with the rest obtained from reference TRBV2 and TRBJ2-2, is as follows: EPEVTQTPSHQVTQMGQEVILRCVPISNHLYFYWYRQILGQKVEFLVSFYNNEISEKSEIFDDQFSVERPDGSNFTLKIRSTKLEDSAMYFCASTDVSGDTGELFFGEGSRLTVL.

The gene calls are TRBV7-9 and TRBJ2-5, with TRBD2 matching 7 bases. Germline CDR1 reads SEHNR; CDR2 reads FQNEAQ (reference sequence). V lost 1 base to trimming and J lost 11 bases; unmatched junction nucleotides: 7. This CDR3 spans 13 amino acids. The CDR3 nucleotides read TGTGCCAGCAGCTTAGGTGGTGGGGGGGAGCAGTACTTC. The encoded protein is CASSLGGGGEQYF.

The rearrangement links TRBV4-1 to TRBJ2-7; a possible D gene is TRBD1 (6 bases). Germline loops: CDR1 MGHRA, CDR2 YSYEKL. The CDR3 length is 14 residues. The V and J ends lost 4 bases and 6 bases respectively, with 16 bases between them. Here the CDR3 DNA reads TGCGCCAGCAGCCCCGAACCCAGGGGAAGCGAGCAGTACGTC. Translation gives CASSPEPRGSEQYV.

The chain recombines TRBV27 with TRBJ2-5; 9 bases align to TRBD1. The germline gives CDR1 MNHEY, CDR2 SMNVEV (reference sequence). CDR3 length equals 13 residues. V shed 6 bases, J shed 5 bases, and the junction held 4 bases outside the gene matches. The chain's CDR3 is CASRRQGGETQYF. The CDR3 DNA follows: TGTGCCAGCAGGAGACAGGGGGGGGAGACCCAGTACTTC.

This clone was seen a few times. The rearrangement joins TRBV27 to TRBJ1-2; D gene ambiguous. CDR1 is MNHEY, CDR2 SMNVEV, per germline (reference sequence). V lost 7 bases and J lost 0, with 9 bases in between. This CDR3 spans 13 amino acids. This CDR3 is CASTGRANYGYTF. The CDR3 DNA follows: TGTGCCAGCACCGGGAGAGCTAACTATGGCTACACCTTC.

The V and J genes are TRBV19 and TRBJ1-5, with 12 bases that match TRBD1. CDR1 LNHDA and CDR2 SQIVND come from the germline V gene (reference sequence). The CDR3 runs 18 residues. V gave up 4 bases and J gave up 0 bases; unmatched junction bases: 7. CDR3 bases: TGTGCCAGTAGTACCGGGACAGGGGGCCTATATAGCAATCAGCCCCAGCATTTT. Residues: CASSTGTGGLYSNQPQHF.

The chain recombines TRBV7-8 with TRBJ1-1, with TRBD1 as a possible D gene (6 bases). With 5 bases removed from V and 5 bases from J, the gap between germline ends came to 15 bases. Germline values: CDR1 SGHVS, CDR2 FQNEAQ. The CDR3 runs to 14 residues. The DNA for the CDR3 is TGTGCCAGCAGCCCTCGGCGGGGGCGGACTGAAGCTTTCTTT. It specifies CASSPRRGRTEAFF.

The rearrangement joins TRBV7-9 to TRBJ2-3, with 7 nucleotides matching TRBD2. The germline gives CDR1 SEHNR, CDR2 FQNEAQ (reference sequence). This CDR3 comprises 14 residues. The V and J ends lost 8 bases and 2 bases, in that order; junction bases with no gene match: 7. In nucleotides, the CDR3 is TGTGCCAGCGACGAGCTAGCGGACACAGATACGCAGTATTTT. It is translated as CASDELADTDTQYF.

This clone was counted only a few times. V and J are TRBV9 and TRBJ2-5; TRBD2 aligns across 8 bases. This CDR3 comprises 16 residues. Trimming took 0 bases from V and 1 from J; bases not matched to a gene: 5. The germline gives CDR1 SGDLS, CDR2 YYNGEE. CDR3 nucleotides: TGTGCCAGCAGCGTAGAAAGCGGGGGCCTCCAAGAGACCCAGTACTTC. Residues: CASSVESGGLQETQYF.

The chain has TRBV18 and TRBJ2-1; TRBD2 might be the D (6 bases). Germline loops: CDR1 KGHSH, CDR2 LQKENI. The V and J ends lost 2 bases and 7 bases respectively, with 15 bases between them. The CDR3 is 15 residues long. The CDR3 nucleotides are TGTGCCAGCTCACCAGGTGGAGGGAACCGGAATGAGCAGTTCTTC. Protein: CASSPGGGNRNEQFF.

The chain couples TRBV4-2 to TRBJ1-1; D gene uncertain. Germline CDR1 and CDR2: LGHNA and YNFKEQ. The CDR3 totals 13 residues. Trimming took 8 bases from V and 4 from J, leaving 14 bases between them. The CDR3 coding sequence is TGTGCCAGCCAAAGGACTGGAATCACTGAAGCTTTCTTT. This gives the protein CASQRTGITEAFF.

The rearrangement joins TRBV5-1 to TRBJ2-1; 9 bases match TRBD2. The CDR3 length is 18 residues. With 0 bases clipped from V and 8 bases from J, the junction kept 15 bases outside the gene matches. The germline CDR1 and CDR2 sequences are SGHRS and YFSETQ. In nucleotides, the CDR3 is TGCGCCAGCAGCTTGGCGCTAGCGGGGAGGTCGGGTGCGGATGAGCAGTTCTTC. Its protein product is CASSLALAGRSGADEQFF.

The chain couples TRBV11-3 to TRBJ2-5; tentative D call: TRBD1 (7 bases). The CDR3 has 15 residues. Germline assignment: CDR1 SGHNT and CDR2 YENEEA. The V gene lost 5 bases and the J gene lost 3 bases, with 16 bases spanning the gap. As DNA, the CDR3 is TGTGCCAGCAGCCTTAGGGGGCCGGGGGAAGAGACCCAGTACTTC. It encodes CASSLRGPGEETQYF.

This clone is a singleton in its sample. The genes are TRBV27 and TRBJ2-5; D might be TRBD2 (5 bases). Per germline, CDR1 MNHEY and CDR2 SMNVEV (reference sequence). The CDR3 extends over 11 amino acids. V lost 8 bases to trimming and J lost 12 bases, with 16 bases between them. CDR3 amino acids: CASGPGINEYF. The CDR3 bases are TGTGCCAGCGGCCCCGGGATCAACGAGTACTTC.

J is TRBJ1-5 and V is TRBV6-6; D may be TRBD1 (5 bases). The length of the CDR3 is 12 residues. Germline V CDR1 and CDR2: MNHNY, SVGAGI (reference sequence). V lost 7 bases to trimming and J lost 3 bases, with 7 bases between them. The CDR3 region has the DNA TGTGCCAGCATGGGGCCCAATCAGCCCCAGCATTTT. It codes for CASMGPNQPQHF.

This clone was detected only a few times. Written as DNA, the CDR3 is TGTGCCAGCAGCTTGAGGCAGGACTCTGGAAACACCATATATTTT. It encodes CASSLRQDSGNTIYF. This chain uses TRBV5-5 with TRBJ1-3; D not certain. This CDR3 region has 15 residues. Germline assignment: CDR1 SGHKS and CDR2 YYEKEE (reference sequence). Trimming took off 1 base at V and 0 bases at J, with 8 bases between the two ends.

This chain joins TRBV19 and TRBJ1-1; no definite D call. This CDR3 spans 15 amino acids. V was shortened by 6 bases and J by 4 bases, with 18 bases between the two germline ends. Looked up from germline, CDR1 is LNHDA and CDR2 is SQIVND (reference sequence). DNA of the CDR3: TGTGCCAGTAGATCGGCACCATTACGGGGCACTGAAGCTTTCTTT. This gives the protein CASRSAPLRGTEAFF.

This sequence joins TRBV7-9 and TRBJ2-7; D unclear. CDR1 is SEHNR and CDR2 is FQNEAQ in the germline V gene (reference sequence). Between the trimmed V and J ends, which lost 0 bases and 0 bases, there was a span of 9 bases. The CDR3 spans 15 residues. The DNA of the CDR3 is TGTGCCAGCAGCTTAGCCTCTTATCCCTCCTACGAGCAGTACTTC. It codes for CASSLASYPSYEQYF.

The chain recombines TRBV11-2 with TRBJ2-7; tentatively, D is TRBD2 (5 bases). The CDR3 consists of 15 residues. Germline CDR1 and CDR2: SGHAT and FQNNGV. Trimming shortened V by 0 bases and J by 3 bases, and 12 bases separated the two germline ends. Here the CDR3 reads CASSLDHLTIYEQYF. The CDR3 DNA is TGTGCCAGCAGCTTAGATCACCTGACTATCTACGAGCAGTACTTC.

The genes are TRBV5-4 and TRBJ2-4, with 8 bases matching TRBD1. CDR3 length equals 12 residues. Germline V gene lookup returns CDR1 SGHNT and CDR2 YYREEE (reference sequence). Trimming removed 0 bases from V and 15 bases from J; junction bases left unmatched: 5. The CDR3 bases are TGTGCCAGCAGCTTGGAGACAGGGGCTTTGTACTTC. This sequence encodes CASSLETGALYF.

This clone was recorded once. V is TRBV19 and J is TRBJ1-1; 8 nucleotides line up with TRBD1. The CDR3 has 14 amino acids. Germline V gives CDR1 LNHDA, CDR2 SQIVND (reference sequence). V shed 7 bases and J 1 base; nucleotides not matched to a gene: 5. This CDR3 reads CASTTGTGNTEAFF. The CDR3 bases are TGTGCCAGTACCACCGGGACAGGGAACACTGAAGCTTTCTTT. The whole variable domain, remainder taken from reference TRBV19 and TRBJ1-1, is DGGITQSPKYLFRKEGQNVTLSCEQNLNHDAMYWYRQDPGQGLRLIYYSQIVNDFQKGDIAEGYSVSREKKESFPLTVTSAQKNPTAFYLCASTTGTGNTEAFFGQGTRLTVV.

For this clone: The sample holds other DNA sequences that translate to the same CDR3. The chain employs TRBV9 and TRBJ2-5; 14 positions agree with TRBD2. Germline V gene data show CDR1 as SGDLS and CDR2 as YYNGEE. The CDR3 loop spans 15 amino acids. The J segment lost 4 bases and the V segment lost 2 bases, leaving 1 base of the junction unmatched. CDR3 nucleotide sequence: TGTGCCAGCAGCGTCGGACTAGCGGGAGGAGAGACCCAGTACTTC. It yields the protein CASSVGLAGGETQYF.

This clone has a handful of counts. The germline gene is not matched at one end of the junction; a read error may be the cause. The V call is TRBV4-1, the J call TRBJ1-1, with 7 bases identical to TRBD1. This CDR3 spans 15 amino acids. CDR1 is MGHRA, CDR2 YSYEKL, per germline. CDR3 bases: TGCGCCAGCAGCAAAGATCGACAGGGTCACACTGAAGCTTTCTTT. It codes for CASSKDRQGHTEAFF.

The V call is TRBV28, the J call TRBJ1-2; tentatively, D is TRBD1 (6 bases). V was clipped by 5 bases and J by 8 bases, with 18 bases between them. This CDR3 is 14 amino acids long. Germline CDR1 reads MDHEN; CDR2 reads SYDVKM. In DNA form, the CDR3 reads TGTGCCAGCAGTCCTTCGTGGACAGCTGGCGGCTACACCTTC. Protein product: CASSPSWTAGGYTF.

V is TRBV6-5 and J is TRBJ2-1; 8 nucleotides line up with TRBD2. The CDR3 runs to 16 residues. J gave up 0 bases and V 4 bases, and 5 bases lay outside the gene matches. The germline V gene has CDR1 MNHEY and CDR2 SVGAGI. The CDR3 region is CASSSRAGASYNEQFF. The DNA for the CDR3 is TGTGCCAGCAGTTCCAGAGCGGGGGCCTCCTACAATGAGCAGTTCTTC.

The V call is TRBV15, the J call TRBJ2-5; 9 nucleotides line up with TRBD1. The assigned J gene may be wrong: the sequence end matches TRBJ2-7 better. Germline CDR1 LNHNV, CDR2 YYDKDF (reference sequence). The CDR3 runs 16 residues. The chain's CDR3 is CATSREWDRASYEQYF. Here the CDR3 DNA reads TGTGCCACCAGCAGAGAATGGGACAGGGCGTCCTACGAGCAGTACTTC.

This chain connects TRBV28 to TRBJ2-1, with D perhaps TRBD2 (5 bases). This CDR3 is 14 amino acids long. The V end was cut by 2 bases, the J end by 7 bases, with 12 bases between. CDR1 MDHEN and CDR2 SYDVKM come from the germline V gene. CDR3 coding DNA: TGTGCCAGCAGTTTAGGACTTTCGGGGAATGAGCAGTTCTTC. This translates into CASSLGLSGNEQFF.